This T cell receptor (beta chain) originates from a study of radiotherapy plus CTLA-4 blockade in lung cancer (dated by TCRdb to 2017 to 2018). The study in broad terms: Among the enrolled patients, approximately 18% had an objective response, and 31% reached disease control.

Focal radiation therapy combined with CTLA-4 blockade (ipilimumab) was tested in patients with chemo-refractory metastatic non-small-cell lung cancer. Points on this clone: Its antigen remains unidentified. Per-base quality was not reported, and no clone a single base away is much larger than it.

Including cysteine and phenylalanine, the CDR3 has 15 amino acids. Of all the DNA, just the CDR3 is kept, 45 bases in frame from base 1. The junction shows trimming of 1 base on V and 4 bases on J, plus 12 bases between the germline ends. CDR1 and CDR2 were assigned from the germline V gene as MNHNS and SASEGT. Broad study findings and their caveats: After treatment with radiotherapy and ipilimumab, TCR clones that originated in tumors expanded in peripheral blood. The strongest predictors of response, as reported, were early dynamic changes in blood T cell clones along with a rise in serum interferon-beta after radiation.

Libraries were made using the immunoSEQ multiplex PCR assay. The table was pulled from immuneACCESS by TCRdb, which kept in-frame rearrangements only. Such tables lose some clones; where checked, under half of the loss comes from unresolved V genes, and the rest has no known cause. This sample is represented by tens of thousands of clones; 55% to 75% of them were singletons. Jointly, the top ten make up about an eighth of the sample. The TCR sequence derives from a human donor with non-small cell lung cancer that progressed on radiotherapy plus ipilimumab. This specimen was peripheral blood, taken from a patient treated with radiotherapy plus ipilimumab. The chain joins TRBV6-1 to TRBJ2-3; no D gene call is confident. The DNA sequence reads TGTGCCAGCAGTGAAGAGGCTTTCCGGGCAGATACGCAGTATTTT. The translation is CASSEEAFRADTQYF.